The 21 T cell receptor beta chains below were found in one sample sequenced in a study of blood T cell repertoires in COVID-19. Assay used: immunoSEQ multiplex PCR; TCRdb lists only in-frame clones, some missing. The data contain about 250,000 clones, roughly 82% of them seen just once; the ten biggest clones take up 5% to 6%. The sequenced material came from peripheral blood. All receptors derive from a woman aged 80 or older with COVID-19, enrolled during active disease.

J is TRBJ2-2 and V is TRBV4-1; D may be TRBD2 (6 bases). The V end lost 6 bases, the J end lost 6 bases, and 17 bases lay between the germline ends. Germline lookup yields CDR1 MGHRA and CDR2 YSYEKL. The CDR3 covers 15 residues. The chain's CDR3 is CASRRREVGSGELFF. The CDR3 DNA reads TGCGCCAGCAGAAGGAGGGAGGTCGGGTCCGGGGAGCTGTTTTTT.

The chain is built from TRBV3-1 (or the pseudogene TRBV3-2) and TRBJ2-5; 12 nucleotides align to TRBD2. The germline gives CDR1 LGHDT, CDR2 YNNKEL (reference sequence). V was clipped by 6 bases and J by 2 bases; unmatched bases: 4. The CDR3 is made up of 15 amino acids. This CDR3 reads CASSFGTSGQETQYF. As DNA, the CDR3 is TGTGCCAGCAGTTTCGGGACTAGCGGGCAAGAGACCCAGTACTTC.

This clone was seen once. This chain uses TRBV7-9 with TRBJ1-1, with a tentative D call TRBD1 (5 bases). The V end lost 6 bases, the J end lost 1 base, and 9 bases lay between the germline ends. Germline CDR1 SEHNR, CDR2 FQNEAQ (reference sequence). The CDR3 runs to 13 residues. CDR3 in DNA: TGTGCCAGCAGTATACAGGCGAACACTGAAGCTTTCTTT. This sequence encodes CASSIQANTEAFF. Full variable domain (rest looked up from reference TRBV7-9 and TRBJ1-1): DTGVSQNPRHKITKRGQNVTFRCDPISEHNRLYWYRQTLGQGPEFLTYFQNEAQLEKSRLLSDRFSAERPKGSFSTLEIQRTEQGDSAMYLCASSIQANTEAFFGQGTRLTVV.

The genes are TRBV5-1 and TRBJ1-1; tentatively, D is TRBD1 (5 bases). The CDR3 has 16 amino acids. Germline V gene lookup returns CDR1 SGHRS and CDR2 YFSETQ. V lost 4 bases to trimming and J lost 0 bases, with 16 bases between them. The CDR3 here is CASSPRGSMVNTEAFF. In nucleotides, the CDR3 is TGCGCCAGCAGCCCCCGGGGGTCGATGGTGAACACTGAAGCTTTCTTT.

CDR3 sequence: CASSFGQPGTDTQYF. The CDR3 bases are TGTGCCAGCAGCTTCGGACAGCCCGGCACAGATACGCAGTATTTT. The rearrangement links TRBV7-2 to TRBJ2-3; D possibly corresponds to TRBD1 (6 bases). The CDR3 runs 15 residues. Germline assignment: CDR1 SGHTA and CDR2 FQGNSA. The V and J ends lost 3 bases and 1 base respectively, with 11 bases between them.

The rearrangement links TRBV19 to TRBJ1-6; D is unresolved. Trimming stripped 5 bases from V and 3 bases from J, with 8 bases between. The CDR3 has 14 residues. The germline V gene encodes CDR1 LNHDA and CDR2 SQIVND (reference sequence). This chain's CDR3 is CASSSTDYNSPLHF. The DNA of the CDR3 is TGTGCCAGTAGTTCCACAGACTATAATTCACCCCTCCACTTT.

The chain uses TRBV19 and TRBJ1-5; the D gene is possibly TRBD1 (6 bases). Germline-derived CDR1 and CDR2 are LNHDA and SQIVND (reference sequence). Trimming pared 7 bases from V and 0 bases from J, leaving 10 bases between. The CDR3 has 14 residues. As DNA, the CDR3 is TGTGCCAGTACCACAGGGTATAGCAATCAGCCCCAGCATTTT. Residues: CASTTGYSNQPQHF.

The chain carries TRBV18 and TRBJ1-4; no clear D gene. The CDR3 consists of 16 residues. The ends were cut back, 3 bases at V and 8 bases at J, with 19 bases in the middle. The germline V gene encodes CDR1 KGHSH and CDR2 LQKENI. The CDR3 loop is CASSPRANGNLEKLFF. The CDR3 DNA follows: TGTGCCAGCTCACCGAGGGCGAACGGAAATCTCGAAAAACTGTTTTTT.

The rearrangement uses TRBV10-3 and TRBJ2-2; 7 nucleotides align to TRBD1. CDR1 and CDR2 from the germline V gene are ENHRY and SYGVKD. The CDR3 spans 14 residues. V shed 5 bases, J shed 5 bases, and the junction held 5 bases outside the gene matches. The CDR3 loop reads CAISWDSRTGELFF. The CDR3 region has the DNA TGTGCCATCAGTTGGGACAGTCGGACCGGGGAGCTGTTTTTT.

The rearrangement links TRBV7-9 to TRBJ2-1; maybe TRBD1 (6 bases). V was shortened by 5 bases and J by 6 bases, with 23 bases between the two germline ends. Germline values: CDR1 SEHNR, CDR2 FQNEAQ (reference sequence). The CDR3 consists of 17 residues. The CDR3 DNA follows: TGTGCCAGCAGCCACCCGAGGGGGACGGGGACCGTCAATGAGCAGTTCTTC. This codes for CASSHPRGTGTVNEQFF.

The chain uses TRBV2 and TRBJ2-5; tentative D call: TRBD2 (6 bases). This CDR3 has 12 residues. The V and J ends lost 8 bases and 4 bases respectively, with 11 bases between them. Germline V gives CDR1 SNHLY, CDR2 FYNNEI. CDR3 amino acids: CASGGRRETQYF. DNA for the CDR3: TGTGCCAGCGGGGGGAGGAGAGAGACCCAGTACTTC.

The chain combines TRBV6-1 with TRBJ2-7; 7 positions match TRBD2. There are 13 residues in the CDR3. Trimming at V came to 2 bases and at J to 10 bases, leaving 8 bases not matched to a gene. Germline CDR1 and CDR2: MNHNS and SASEGT. The CDR3 DNA follows: TGTGCCAGCAGTGAACCACAACCGGGACTACAGTACTTC. Translated: CASSEPQPGLQYF.

The chain carries TRBV19 and TRBJ1-5, with 7 bases identical to TRBD1. V was pared by 7 bases and J by 3 bases, with 6 bases of the junction left unmatched. There are 14 residues in the CDR3. In germline, CDR1 is LNHDA, CDR2 SQIVND (reference sequence). The CDR3 region is CASKAGTDNQPQHF. The CDR3 region has the DNA TGTGCCAGTAAGGCCGGGACAGACAATCAGCCCCAGCATTTT.

In this sample, this clone turned up once. The chain is built from TRBV2 and TRBJ2-3; D is undetermined. The CDR3 runs 14 residues. The V end was cut by 4 bases, the J end by 2 bases, with 10 bases between. Germline loops: CDR1 SNHLY, CDR2 FYNNEI. The CDR3 spells CASSAVSNTDTQYF. CDR3 coding DNA: TGTGCCAGCAGTGCAGTCTCCAACACAGATACGCAGTATTTT.

V usage is TRBV6-2 or TRBV6-3 and J usage is TRBJ2-1; 7 bases line up with TRBD2. V gave up 4 bases and J gave up 10 bases; unmatched junction bases: 7. The CDR3 consists of 13 residues. Germline CDR1 reads MNHEY; CDR2 reads SVGEGT. CDR3: CASSSSGPGEQFF. For the CDR3, the DNA is TGTGCCAGCAGTTCTAGCGGTCCAGGGGAGCAGTTCTTC.

This chain connects TRBV6-1 to TRBJ1-2, with TRBD1 matching over 12 bases. From germline, CDR1 is MNHNS and CDR2 SASEGT. The J segment lost 5 bases and the V segment lost 5 bases, leaving 6 bases of the junction unmatched. The CDR3 totals 15 residues. The CDR3 reads CASSSAGQGAYGYTF. The CDR3 bases are TGTGCCAGCAGTTCCGCGGGACAGGGGGCTTATGGCTACACCTTC.

The genes are TRBV2 and TRBJ1-5; 10 bases line up with TRBD1. The ends lost 7 bases at V and 5 bases at J; junction bases unmatched: 5. The CDR3 sequence is 14 residues long. Germline V gene sequence: CDR1 SNHLY, CDR2 FYNNEI. This CDR3 reads CASKTGGADQPQHF. The DNA of the CDR3 is TGTGCCAGCAAGACAGGGGGCGCGGATCAGCCCCAGCATTTT.

This rearrangement joins TRBV10-1 to TRBJ1-2; TRBD1 matches at 8 bases. Per germline, CDR1 WNHNN and CDR2 SYGVQD (reference sequence). The CDR3 consists of 15 residues. Trimming removed 6 bases from V and 2 bases from J; junction bases left unmatched: 8. In DNA form, the CDR3 reads TGCGCCAGCAGCCCGGGACAGGCAAACAACTATGGCTACACCTTC. As protein: CASSPGQANNYGYTF.

The V call is TRBV19, the J call TRBJ2-5; D is ambiguous. The ends were cut back, 5 bases at V and 7 bases at J, with 11 bases in the middle. The CDR3 covers 12 residues. Germline CDR1 is LNHDA and CDR2 is SQIVND (reference sequence). The CDR3 loop reads CASSAFLGTQYF. The CDR3 DNA reads as TGTGCCAGTAGTGCCTTCCTAGGGACCCAGTACTTC.

V is TRBV4-3 and J is TRBJ1-2; D remains ambiguous. The CDR3 loop spans 14 amino acids. Germline V CDR1 and CDR2: LGHNA, YSLEER. Trimming pared 0 bases from V and 2 bases from J, leaving 7 bases between. The CDR3 protein is CASSQDIVNYGYTF. The CDR3 coding sequence is TGCGCCAGCAGCCAAGACATAGTGAACTATGGCTACACCTTC.

The genes are TRBV28 and TRBJ2-3; 7 bases are a match to TRBD2. J lost 2 bases, V lost 3 bases, and 5 bases had no gene match. The germline V gene encodes CDR1 MDHEN and CDR2 SYDVKM. The CDR3 totals 15 residues. In DNA, the CDR3 is TGTGCCAGCAGTTTCGGCGGGGGTCCCACAGATACGCAGTATTTT. As protein: CASSFGGGPTDTQYF.